Below are 27 T cell receptor beta chains sequenced from a single sample in a study of T-cell memory formation after mild COVID-19. TCRdb passed the 5' RACE reads through MiXCR, listing each CDR3 protein once. Of 200,000 to 250,000 distinct CDR3 sequences detected, 9.5% to 10% appear once; the ten largest clones hold 3.5%. The sample was PBMCs or a T cell subset sorted from them (not recorded which). Every receptor here comes from a man between 18 and 29 years old who had mild COVID-19 (a few samples of this study predate the infection). Cell type and time point are not known.

This clonotype has a count of ten or more. The chain is built from TRBV7-9 and TRBJ1-5, with a weak D call TRBD1 (6 bases). The CDR3 has 14 residues. CDR1 is SEHNR and CDR2 is FQNEAQ in the germline V gene (reference sequence). Trimming removed 8 bases at V and 6 bases at J, with 17 bases between. The CDR3 nucleotides read TGTGCCAGCGGGGGGCAGGACCTCATTCAGCCCCAGCATTTT. The encoded protein is CASGGQDLIQPQHF.

At least ten counts were recorded for this clonotype. The chain carries TRBV20-1 and TRBJ1-2; a possible D gene is TRBD1 (5 bases). CDR1 and CDR2 (germline): DFQATT, SNEGSKA (reference sequence). CDR3 length: 13 amino acids. The germline V and J ends were trimmed by 1 base and 6 bases, with 12 bases remaining between them. CDR3 residues: CSARVEQGHGYTF. In nucleotides, the CDR3 is TGCAGTGCTAGAGTGGAGCAGGGCCATGGCTACACCTTC.

This chain connects TRBV4-3 to TRBJ2-1; TRBD2 matches 8 bases. V dropped 0 bases and J dropped 7; count of bases not matched to a gene: 11. This CDR3 spans 17 amino acids. From germline, CDR1 is LGHNA and CDR2 YSLEER. Written as DNA, the CDR3 is TGCGCCAGCAGCCAAGATCGCTCGCGGGGGGCGAGGAATGAGCAGTTCTTC. Encoded protein: CASSQDRSRGARNEQFF.

The J gene is TRBJ1-5, the V gene TRBV18; tentatively, D is TRBD1 (5 bases). Trimming removed 3 bases from V and 7 bases from J, with 16 bases in between. The CDR3 covers 15 residues. The V gene's germline CDR1 is KGHSH and CDR2 LQKENI. The CDR3 protein is CASSPSGGAEQPQHF. CDR3 nucleotides: TGTGCCAGCTCACCGTCGGGAGGGGCTGAACAGCCCCAGCATTTT.

This clonotype has more than one count but fewer than ten. The genes are TRBV7-3 and TRBJ2-5; TRBD2 might be the D (5 bases). Per germline, CDR1 SGHTA and CDR2 FQGTGA. V dropped 4 bases and J dropped 5 bases, with 11 bases sitting between them. The CDR3 sequence is 13 residues long. This CDR3 is CASSSGRRETQYF. Here the CDR3 DNA reads TGTGCCAGCAGCTCCGGTCGGAGGGAGACCCAGTACTTC.

This chain connects TRBV10-3 to TRBJ2-3, with 7 positions matching TRBD1. This CDR3 spans 15 amino acids. CDR1 and CDR2 (germline): ENHRY, SYGVKD. Unmatched junction bases numbered 7, after V lost 3 bases and J lost 4 bases. CDR3 coding DNA: TGTGCCATCAGTGATAGTACAGGGGCGGCAGATACGCAGTATTTT. It specifies CAISDSTGAADTQYF.

This clonotype was picked up a small number of times. This chain uses TRBV5-1 with TRBJ2-2, with 8 bases lining up with TRBD2. This CDR3 has 14 residues. V trimming: 4 bases; J trimming: 6 bases; junction bases outside the gene matches: 5. Germline assignment: CDR1 SGHRS and CDR2 YFSETQ. The CDR3 DNA follows: TGCGCCAGCAGCGAAGGGACTAGTTCCGGGGAGCTGTTTTTT. This sequence encodes CASSEGTSSGELFF. The variable domain in full, with the rest retrieved from reference TRBV5-1 and TRBJ2-2, is KAGVTQTPRYLIKTRGQQVTLSCSPISGHRSVSWYQQTPGQGLQFLFEYFSETQRNKGNFPGRFSGRQFSNSRSEMNVSTLELGDSALYLCASSEGTSSGELFFGEGSRLTVL.

Note on this clonotype: At one of its ends the junction is not consistent with the germline gene, which may arise from a read error. V and J are TRBV6-6 and TRBJ1-6, with 7 bases identical to TRBD1. Germline lookup yields CDR1 MNHNY and CDR2 SVGAGI (reference sequence). The CDR3 covers 14 residues. The CDR3, as DNA: TGTGCCAGCAGCCCGGGACAGCCGATCAGACCCCTCAACTTT. It translates to CASSPGQPIRPLNF.

This clonotype was seen a few times. This chain connects TRBV7-2 to TRBJ2-1; D is perhaps TRBD2 (6 bases). This CDR3 region has 14 residues. The V end was cut by 5 bases, the J end by 10 bases, with 18 bases between. From germline, CDR1 is SGHTA and CDR2 FQGNSA. The DNA of the CDR3 is TGTGCCAGCAGCCCCATGGCGGGGTTGGGGGAGCAGTTCTTC. As protein: CASSPMAGLGEQFF.

The sample holds one count of this clonotype. This chain links TRBV7-2 with TRBJ1-6; D possibly corresponds to TRBD1 (5 bases). The CDR3 is 15 residues long. V lost 5 bases and J lost 10, with 18 bases in between. CDR1 is SGHTA and CDR2 is FQGNSA in the germline V gene. The DNA of the CDR3 is TGTGCCAGCAGCCTAGGCTTGGGACTTGGGTCACCCCTCCACTTT. It encodes CASSLGLGLGSPLHF.

The chain is built from TRBV9 and TRBJ2-7; tentative D call: TRBD1 (5 bases). The CDR3 extends over 16 amino acids. Trimming removed 2 bases at V and 0 bases at J, with 15 bases between. Germline V lookup: CDR1 SGDLS, CDR2 YYNGEE. CDR3 in DNA: TGTGCCAGCAGCGTGAGGCCAGGGCCCAGCTCCTACGAGCAGTACTTC. This codes for CASSVRPGPSSYEQYF.

This clonotype was seen at least ten times. The chain couples TRBV5-4 to TRBJ2-6, with D possibly matching TRBD1 (7 bases). Trimming left V 1 base short and J 0 bases short, with 17 bases between. CDR1 is SGHNT, CDR2 YYREEE, per germline (reference sequence). The CDR3 is 19 amino acids. The CDR3, as DNA: TGTGCCAGCAGCTTGAGAACGGGGGACAGATTCTCTGGGGCCAACGTCCTGACTTTC. This translates into CASSLRTGDRFSGANVLTF.

The chain combines TRBV6-5 with TRBJ1-2; 8 bases fit TRBD1. With 7 bases clipped from V and 7 bases from J, the junction kept 11 bases outside the gene matches. The CDR3 runs 14 residues. Looked up from germline, CDR1 is MNHEY and CDR2 is SVGAGI. CDR3 in amino acids: CASTQSLTGGGYTF. The DNA of the CDR3 is TGTGCCAGCACCCAATCCCTCACAGGGGGTGGCTACACCTTC.

The chain is built from TRBV4-1 and TRBJ1-5; 7 bases line up with TRBD1. The ends lost 2 bases at V and 6 bases at J; junction bases unmatched: 10. This CDR3 has 16 residues. Germline lookup yields CDR1 MGHRA and CDR2 YSYEKL. As DNA, the CDR3 is TGCGCCAGCAGCCAAATTGGGAGGGGGCTCGTTCAGCCCCAGCATTTT. This codes for CASSQIGRGLVQPQHF.

The CDR3 loop reads CASSSQGGSYNEQFF. The CDR3, as DNA: TGTGCCAGCAGTTCTCAGGGGGGCTCCTACAATGAGCAGTTCTTC. The chain has TRBV6-6 and TRBJ2-1, with D possibly TRBD1 on 7 matching bases. CDR1 is MNHNY and CDR2 is SVGAGI in the germline V gene (reference sequence). The CDR3 covers 15 residues. The germline V and J ends were trimmed by 4 bases and 0 bases, with 10 bases remaining between them.

This clonotype occurred a few times. V is TRBV29-1 and J is TRBJ2-7, with TRBD1 matching 12 bases. CDR1 SQVTM and CDR2 ANQGSEA come from the germline V gene. After removal of 3 bases from V and 1 base from J, the junction contained 4 bases not matched to a gene. The CDR3 consists of 15 residues. The CDR3 reads CSVDGDRGPSYEQYF. For the CDR3, the DNA is TGCAGCGTTGATGGGGACAGGGGGCCTTCCTACGAGCAGTACTTC.

This clonotype was recorded at least ten times. The rearrangement joins TRBV5-1 to TRBJ2-3, with D uncertain. V lost 2 bases and J 6 bases, leaving 10 bases between the germline ends. Germline-derived CDR1 and CDR2 are SGHRS and YFSETQ. This CDR3 contains 13 residues. The CDR3 sequence: CASSLDYGDTQYF. DNA of the CDR3: TGCGCCAGCAGCTTAGATTATGGGGATACGCAGTATTTT.

Only a few counts were recorded for this clonotype. The V and J genes are TRBV18 and TRBJ2-5; D is unresolved. The V end was cut by 2 bases, the J end by 5 bases, with 21 bases between. The CDR3 sequence is 17 residues long. CDR1 and CDR2 (germline): KGHSH, LQKENI. In nucleotides, the CDR3 is TGTGCCAGCTCACCAAACCCTTCGGCAGCCCTGGGGGAGACCCAGTACTTC. As protein: CASSPNPSAALGETQYF. The whole variable domain, remainder taken from reference TRBV18 and TRBJ2-5, is NAGVMQNPRHLVRRRGQEARLRCSPMKGHSHVYWYRQLPEEGLKFMVYLQKENIIDESGMPKERFSAEFPKEGPSILRIQQVVRGDSAAYFCASSPNPSAALGETQYFGPGTRLLVL.

This clonotype was observed at least ten times. The rearrangement uses TRBV7-9 and TRBJ1-4; D remains unclear. Germline CDR1 reads SEHNR; CDR2 reads FQNEAQ (reference sequence). The CDR3 runs 14 residues. V was pared by 1 base and J by 8 bases, with 11 bases between. CDR3 protein: CASSLVAGKEKLFF. CDR3 DNA sequence: TGTGCCAGCAGCTTAGTGGCGGGGAAAGAAAAACTGTTTTTT.

This clonotype was detected a few times. The chain couples TRBV4-1 to TRBJ2-3; D may correspond to TRBD1 or TRBD2 (5 bases each). The V gene's germline CDR1 is MGHRA and CDR2 YSYEKL. The V end lost 1 base, the J end lost 1 base, and 9 bases lay between the germline ends. The CDR3 is made up of 15 amino acids. DNA for the CDR3: TGCGCCAGCAGCCAAGTCGGGGCAGGCACAGATACGCAGTATTTT. Its protein is CASSQVGAGTDTQYF.

This clonotype was seen a handful of times. The V and J genes are TRBV2 and TRBJ2-7; D may be TRBD1 or TRBD2 (5 bases each). The germline V gene has CDR1 SNHLY and CDR2 FYNNEI. This CDR3 is 13 amino acids long. V gave up 1 base and J gave up 6 bases, with 10 bases separating them. The CDR3 coding sequence is TGTGCCAGCAGTGAAGGGGGGTGGGCCGAGCAGTACTTC. Translated: CASSEGGWAEQYF.

This clonotype has more than one count but fewer than ten. J is TRBJ2-6 and V is TRBV5-1; 7 bases map to TRBD1. V was clipped by 4 bases and J by 4 bases; unmatched bases: 11. The length of the CDR3 is 17 residues. Germline loops: CDR1 SGHRS, CDR2 YFSETQ. The CDR3 here is CASSRDSGPAGANVLTF. The CDR3 nucleotides read TGCGCCAGCAGCCGGGACAGCGGTCCGGCCGGGGCCAACGTCCTGACTTTC.

In its sample, this clonotype was seen a few times. This chain's CDR3 is CAIKRGTTDTQYF. In nucleotides, the CDR3 is TGTGCCATCAAGCGGGGGACCACAGATACGCAGTATTTT. The rearrangement joins TRBV7-9 to TRBJ2-3; 8 nucleotides match TRBD2. V was pared by 10 bases and J by 2 bases, with 5 bases of the junction left unmatched. The V gene's germline CDR1 is SEHNR and CDR2 FQNEAQ (reference sequence). CDR3 length equals 13 residues.

The chain couples TRBV7-6 to TRBJ2-7; no definite D call. Per the germline V gene, CDR1 is SGHVS and CDR2 is FNYEAQ. V was shortened by 5 bases and J by 1 base, with 12 bases between the two germline ends. The CDR3 totals 14 residues. This CDR3 reads CASSTRTQSYEQYF. The DNA of the CDR3 is TGTGCCAGCAGCACCCGGACGCAGTCCTACGAGCAGTACTTC.

This clonotype came up a few times. The genes are TRBV7-2 and TRBJ2-1, with D perhaps matching TRBD2 (7 bases). Trimming took 6 bases from V and 5 from J, leaving 17 bases between them. This CDR3 contains 15 residues. CDR1 is SGHTA and CDR2 is FQGNSA in the germline V gene. The CDR3 sequence: CASSSRGGADNEQFF. The DNA of the CDR3 is TGTGCCAGCAGTTCCCGAGGGGGGGCCGACAATGAGCAGTTCTTC. Full variable domain (missing parts from reference TRBV7-2 and TRBJ2-1): GAGVSQSPSNKVTEKGKDVELRCDPISGHTALYWYRQSLGQGLEFLIYFQGNSAPDKSGLPSDRFSAERTGGSVSTLTIQRTQQEDSAVYLCASSSRGGADNEQFFGPGTRLTVL.

This clonotype has a handful of counts. V usage is TRBV18 and J usage is TRBJ1-5; a possible D gene is TRBD1 (5 bases). CDR1 KGHSH and CDR2 LQKENI come from the germline V gene. The CDR3 loop spans 13 amino acids. The V gene lost 9 bases and the J gene lost 1 base, with 10 bases spanning the gap. DNA for the CDR3: TGTGCCAGTGCCCGGGACAGCAATCAGCCCCAGCATTTT. Its protein product is CASARDSNQPQHF.

This clonotype was detected ten times or more. The chain has TRBV12-3 or TRBV12-4 and TRBJ2-5; D unresolved. Deletions cut 6 bases from V and 0 bases from J, with 5 bases between. The CDR3 consists of 12 residues. In nucleotides, the CDR3 is TGTGCCAGCAGCCCGTACCAAGAGACCCAGTACTTC. Protein sequence: CASSPYQETQYF.